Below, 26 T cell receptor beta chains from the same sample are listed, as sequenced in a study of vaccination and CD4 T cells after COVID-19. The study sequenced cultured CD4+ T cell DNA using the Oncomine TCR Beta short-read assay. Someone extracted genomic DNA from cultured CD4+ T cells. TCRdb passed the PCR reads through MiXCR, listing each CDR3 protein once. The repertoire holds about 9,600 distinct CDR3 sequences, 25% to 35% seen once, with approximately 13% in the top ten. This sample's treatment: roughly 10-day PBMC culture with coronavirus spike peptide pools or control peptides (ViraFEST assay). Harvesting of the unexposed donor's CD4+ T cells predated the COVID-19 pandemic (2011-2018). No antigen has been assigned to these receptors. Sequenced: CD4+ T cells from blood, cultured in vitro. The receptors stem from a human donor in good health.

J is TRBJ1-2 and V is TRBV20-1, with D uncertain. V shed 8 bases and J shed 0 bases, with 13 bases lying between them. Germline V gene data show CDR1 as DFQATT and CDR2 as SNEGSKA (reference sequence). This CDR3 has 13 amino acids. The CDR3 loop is CSLIRDPNYGYTF. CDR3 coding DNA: TGCAGTCTTATACGGGATCCTAACTATGGCTACACCTTC.

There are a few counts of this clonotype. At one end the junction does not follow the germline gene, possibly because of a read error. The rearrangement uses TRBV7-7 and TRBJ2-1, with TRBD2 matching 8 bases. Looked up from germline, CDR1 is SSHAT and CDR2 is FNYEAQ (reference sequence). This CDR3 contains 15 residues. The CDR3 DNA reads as TGTGCTAGCAGCTTAAGAGCGGGAGACCACAATGAGCAGTTCTTC. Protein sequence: CASSLRAGDHNEQFF.

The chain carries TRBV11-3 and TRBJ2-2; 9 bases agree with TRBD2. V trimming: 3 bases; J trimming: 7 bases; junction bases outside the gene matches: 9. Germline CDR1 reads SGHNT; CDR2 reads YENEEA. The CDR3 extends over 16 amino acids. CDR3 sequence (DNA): TGTGCCAGCAGCTTGACGGCGGGAGGGCCAAACGGGGAGCTGTTTTTT. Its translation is CASSLTAGGPNGELFF.

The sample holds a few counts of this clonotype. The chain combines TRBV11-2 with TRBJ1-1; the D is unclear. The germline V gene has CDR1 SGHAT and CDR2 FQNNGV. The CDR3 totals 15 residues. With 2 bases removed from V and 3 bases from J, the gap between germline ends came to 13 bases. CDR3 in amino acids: CASSLQPGGDTEAFF. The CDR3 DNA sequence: TGTGCCAGCAGCTTACAGCCGGGAGGAGACACTGAAGCTTTCTTT.

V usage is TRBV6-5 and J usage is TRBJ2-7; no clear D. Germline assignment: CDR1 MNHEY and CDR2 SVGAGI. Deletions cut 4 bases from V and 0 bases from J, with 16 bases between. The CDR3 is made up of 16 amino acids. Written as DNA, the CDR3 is TGTGCCAGCAGTTCCATGCTTTGGGAAGGCTCCTACGAGCAGTACTTC. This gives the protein CASSSMLWEGSYEQYF.

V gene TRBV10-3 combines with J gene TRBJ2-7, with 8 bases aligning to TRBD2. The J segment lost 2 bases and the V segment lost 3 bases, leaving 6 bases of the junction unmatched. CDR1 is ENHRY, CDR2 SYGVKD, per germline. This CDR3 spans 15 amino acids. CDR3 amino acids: CAISDSAGGTYEQYF. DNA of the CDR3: TGTGCCATCAGTGATAGTGCGGGAGGTACCTACGAGCAGTACTTC.

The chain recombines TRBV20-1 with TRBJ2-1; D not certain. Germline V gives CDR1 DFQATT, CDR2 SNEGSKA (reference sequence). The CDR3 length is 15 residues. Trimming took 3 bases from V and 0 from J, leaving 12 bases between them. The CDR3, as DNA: TGCAGTGCTAGGTACGGTCTCAGCTCCTACAATGAGCAGTTCTTC. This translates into CSARYGLSSYNEQFF.

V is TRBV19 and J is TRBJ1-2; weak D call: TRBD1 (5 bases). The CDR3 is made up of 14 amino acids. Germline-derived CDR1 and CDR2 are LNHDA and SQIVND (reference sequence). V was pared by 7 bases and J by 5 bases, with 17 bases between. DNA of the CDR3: TGTGCCAGTAAGAGAGACAGCCAGGGATATGGCTACACCTTC. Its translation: CASKRDSQGYGYTF.

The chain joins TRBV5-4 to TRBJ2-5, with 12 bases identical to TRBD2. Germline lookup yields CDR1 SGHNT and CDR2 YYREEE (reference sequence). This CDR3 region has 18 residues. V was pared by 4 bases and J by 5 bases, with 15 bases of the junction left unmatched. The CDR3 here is CASSPYISSGRVQETQYF. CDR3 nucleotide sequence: TGTGCCAGCAGCCCCTACATATCTAGCGGGAGGGTTCAGGAGACCCAGTACTTC.

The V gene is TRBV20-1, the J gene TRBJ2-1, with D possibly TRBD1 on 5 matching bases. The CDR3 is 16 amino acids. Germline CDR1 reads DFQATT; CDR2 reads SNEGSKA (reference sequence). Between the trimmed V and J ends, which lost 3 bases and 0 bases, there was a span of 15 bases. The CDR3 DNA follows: TGCAGTGCTAGGGCCGGTGGGGCAAGCTCCTACAATGAGCAGTTCTTC. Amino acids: CSARAGGASSYNEQFF.

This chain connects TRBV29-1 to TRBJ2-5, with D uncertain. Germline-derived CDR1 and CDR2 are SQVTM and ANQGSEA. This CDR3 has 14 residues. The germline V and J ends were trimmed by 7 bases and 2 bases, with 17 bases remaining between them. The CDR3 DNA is TGCAGCGCCAGCCGGGTGGGGTATCAAGAGACCCAGTACTTC. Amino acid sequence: CSASRVGYQETQYF.

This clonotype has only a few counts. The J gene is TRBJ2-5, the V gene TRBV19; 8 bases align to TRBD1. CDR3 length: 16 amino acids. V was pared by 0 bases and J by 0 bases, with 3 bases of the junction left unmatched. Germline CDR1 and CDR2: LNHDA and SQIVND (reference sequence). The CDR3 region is CASSIEGRGHQETQYF. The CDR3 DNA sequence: TGTGCCAGTAGTATAGAAGGCAGGGGGCACCAAGAGACCCAGTACTTC. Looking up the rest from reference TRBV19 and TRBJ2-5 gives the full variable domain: DGGITQSPKYLFRKEGQNVTLSCEQNLNHDAMYWYRQDPGQGLRLIYYSQIVNDFQKGDIAEGYSVSREKKESFPLTVTSAQKNPTAFYLCASSIEGRGHQETQYFGPGTRLLVL.

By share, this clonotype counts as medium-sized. CDR3 residues: CASSFAGAYGYTF. In DNA form, the CDR3 reads TGTGCCAGCAGTTTCGCAGGGGCCTATGGCTACACCTTC. The rearrangement uses TRBV6-5 and TRBJ1-2, with D maybe TRBD1 (6 bases). V was shortened by 4 bases and J by 4 bases, with 10 bases between the two germline ends. Germline CDR1 is MNHEY and CDR2 is SVGAGI. The length of the CDR3 is 13 residues.

The CDR3 spells CASSRTATGELFF. CDR3 sequence (DNA): TGTGCCAGCAGTCGGACAGCCACCGGGGAGCTGTTTTTT. This sequence joins TRBV6-2 or TRBV6-3 and TRBJ2-2; perhaps TRBD1 as D (6 bases). Deletions cut 5 bases from V and 4 bases from J, with 8 bases between. The CDR3 is made up of 13 amino acids. CDR1 and CDR2 from the germline V gene are MNHEY and SVGEGT.

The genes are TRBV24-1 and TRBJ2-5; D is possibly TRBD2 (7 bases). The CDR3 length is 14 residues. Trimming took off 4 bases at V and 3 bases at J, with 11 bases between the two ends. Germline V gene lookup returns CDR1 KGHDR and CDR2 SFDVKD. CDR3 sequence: CATSEGGREETQYF. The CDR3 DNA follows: TGTGCCACCAGTGAGGGGGGGCGCGAAGAGACCCAGTACTTC.

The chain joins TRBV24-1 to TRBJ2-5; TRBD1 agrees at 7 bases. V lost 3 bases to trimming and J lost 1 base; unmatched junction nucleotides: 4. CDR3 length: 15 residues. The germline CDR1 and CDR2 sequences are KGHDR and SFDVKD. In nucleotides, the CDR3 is TGTGCCACCAGTGATATGACAGGGCTCCAAGAGACCCAGTACTTC. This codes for CATSDMTGLQETQYF.

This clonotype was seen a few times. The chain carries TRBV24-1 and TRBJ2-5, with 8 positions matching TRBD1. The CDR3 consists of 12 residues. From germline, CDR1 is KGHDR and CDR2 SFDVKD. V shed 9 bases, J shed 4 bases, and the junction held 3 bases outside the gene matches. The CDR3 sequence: CATGQGAETQYF. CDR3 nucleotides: TGTGCCACCGGACAGGGTGCAGAGACCCAGTACTTC.

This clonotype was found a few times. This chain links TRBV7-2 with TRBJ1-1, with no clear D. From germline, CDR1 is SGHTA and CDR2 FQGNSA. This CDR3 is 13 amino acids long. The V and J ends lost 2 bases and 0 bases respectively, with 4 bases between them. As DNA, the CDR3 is TGTGCCAGCAGCTTAATGGTGAACACTGAAGCTTTCTTT. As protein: CASSLMVNTEAFF.

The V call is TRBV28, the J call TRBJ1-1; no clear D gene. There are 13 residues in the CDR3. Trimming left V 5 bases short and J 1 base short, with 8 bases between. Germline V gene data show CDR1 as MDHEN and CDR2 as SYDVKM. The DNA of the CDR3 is TGTGCCAGCAGTCCCTCCTGGAACACTGAAGCTTTCTTT. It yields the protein CASSPSWNTEAFF.

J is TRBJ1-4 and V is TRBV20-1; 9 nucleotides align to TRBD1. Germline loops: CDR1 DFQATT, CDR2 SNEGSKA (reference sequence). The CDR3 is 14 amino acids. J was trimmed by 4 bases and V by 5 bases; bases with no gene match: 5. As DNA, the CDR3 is TGCAGTGCTCGTGGACAGGGGCTTAATGAAAAACTGTTTTTT. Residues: CSARGQGLNEKLFF.

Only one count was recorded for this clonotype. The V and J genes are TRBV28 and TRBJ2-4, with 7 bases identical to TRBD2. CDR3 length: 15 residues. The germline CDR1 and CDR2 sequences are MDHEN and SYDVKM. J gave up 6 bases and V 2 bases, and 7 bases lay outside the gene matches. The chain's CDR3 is CASSLGGGSGNIQYF. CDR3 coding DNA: TGTGCCAGCAGTTTAGGGGGGGGATCGGGAAACATTCAGTACTTC.

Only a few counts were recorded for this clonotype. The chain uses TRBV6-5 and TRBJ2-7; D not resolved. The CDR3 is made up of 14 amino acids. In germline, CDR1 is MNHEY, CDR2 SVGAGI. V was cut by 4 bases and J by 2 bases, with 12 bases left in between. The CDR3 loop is CASSSLIRTYEQYF. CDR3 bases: TGTGCCAGCAGTTCTCTAATAAGAACCTACGAGCAGTACTTC.

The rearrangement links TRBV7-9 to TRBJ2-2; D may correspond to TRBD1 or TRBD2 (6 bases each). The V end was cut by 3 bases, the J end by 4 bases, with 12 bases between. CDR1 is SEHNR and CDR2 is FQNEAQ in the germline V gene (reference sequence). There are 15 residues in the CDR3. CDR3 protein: CASSFLGGSTGELFF. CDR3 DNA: TGTGCCAGCAGCTTTCTAGGGGGGAGCACCGGGGAGCTGTTTTTT.

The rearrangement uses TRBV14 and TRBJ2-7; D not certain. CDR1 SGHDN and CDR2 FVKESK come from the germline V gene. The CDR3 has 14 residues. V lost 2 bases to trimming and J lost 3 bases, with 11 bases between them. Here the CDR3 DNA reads TGTGCCAGCAGCCAAATCAACAGCCTCTACGAGCAGTACTTC. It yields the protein CASSQINSLYEQYF.

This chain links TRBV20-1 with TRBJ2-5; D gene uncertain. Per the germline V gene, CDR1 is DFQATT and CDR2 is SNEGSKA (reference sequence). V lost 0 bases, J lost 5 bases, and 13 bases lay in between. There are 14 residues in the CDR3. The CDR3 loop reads CSARDLRVDETQYF. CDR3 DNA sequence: TGCAGTGCTAGAGATCTGCGAGTAGACGAGACCCAGTACTTC.

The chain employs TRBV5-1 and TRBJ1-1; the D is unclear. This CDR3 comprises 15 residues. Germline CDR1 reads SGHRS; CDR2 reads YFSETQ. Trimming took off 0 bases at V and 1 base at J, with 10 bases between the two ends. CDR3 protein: CASSLDVLGNTEAFF. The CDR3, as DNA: TGCGCCAGCAGCTTGGACGTGTTAGGGAACACTGAAGCTTTCTTT. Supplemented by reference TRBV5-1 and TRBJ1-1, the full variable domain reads KAGVTQTPRYLIKTRGQQVTLSCSPISGHRSVSWYQQTPGQGLQFLFEYFSETQRNKGNFPGRFSGRQFSNSRSEMNVSTLELGDSALYLCASSLDVLGNTEAFFGQGTRLTVV.